Shown below are 21 T cell receptor beta chains from a single sample sequenced in a study of response to subunit inactivated influenza vaccine. Each CDR3 protein is one row after TCRdb ran MiXCR on the RT-PCR reads. The sample records about 540,000 distinct CDR3 sequences, 20% to 25% being singletons. These sequences were also reported in another study, on T cells expressing NK-cell markers. That report notes: The authors generated TCR beta cDNA through 5'RACE template switching with UMIs.

Sequencing was performed on CD4+ T cells sorted from PBMCs, taken about 13 days after vaccination. The receptors derive from a man over 45 who received an inactivated influenza vaccine.

V is TRBV6-2 or TRBV6-3 and J is TRBJ2-5; D gene ambiguous. The CDR3 runs 11 residues. V lost 7 bases, J lost 5 bases, and 8 bases lay in between. Germline assignment: CDR1 MNHEY and CDR2 SVGEGT. The DNA of the CDR3 is TGTGCCAGCACAAAGAGGGAGACCCAGTACTTC. It yields the protein CASTKRETQYF.

This clonotype was picked up a small number of times. The chain employs TRBV7-7 and TRBJ2-1; possibly TRBD2 for D (5 bases). Germline V gene data show CDR1 as SSHAT and CDR2 as FNYEAQ (reference sequence). This CDR3 spans 13 amino acids. Deletions cut 3 bases from V and 9 bases from J, with 12 bases between. In DNA, the CDR3 is TGTGCCAGCAGCTTGCTAGCTTCCACTGAGCAGTTCTTC. Encoded protein: CASSLLASTEQFF.

This clonotype was recorded at least ten times. The J gene is TRBJ2-5, the V gene TRBV5-1; D ambiguous. Germline V gives CDR1 SGHRS, CDR2 YFSETQ. Trimming removed 4 bases at V and 5 bases at J, with 12 bases between. This CDR3 region has 13 residues. The CDR3 reads CASSPGRVETQYF. CDR3 coding DNA: TGCGCCAGCAGCCCAGGAAGAGTGGAGACCCAGTACTTC.

This sequence joins TRBV28 and TRBJ2-7, with TRBD1 identical over 7 bases. CDR1 is MDHEN and CDR2 is SYDVKM in the germline V gene. CDR3 length equals 16 residues. The ends lost 6 bases at V and 0 bases at J; junction bases unmatched: 11. The DNA for the CDR3 is TGTGCCAGCAGCTCCTTATGGACAGGCTTCTCCTACGAGCAGTACTTC. Translating gives CASSSLWTGFSYEQYF. The variable domain in full, with the rest retrieved from reference TRBV28 and TRBJ2-7, is DVKVTQSSRYLVKRTGEKVFLECVQDMDHENMFWYRQDPGLGLRLIYFSYDVKMKEKGDIPEGYSVSREKKERFSLILESASTNQTSMYLCASSSLWTGFSYEQYFGPGTRLTVT.

This clonotype has only a few counts. V is TRBV5-1 and J is TRBJ2-1; 8 bases align to TRBD2. Germline V gene sequence: CDR1 SGHRS, CDR2 YFSETQ. J was trimmed by 0 bases and V by 0 bases; bases with no gene match: 8. The CDR3 is 18 residues long. CDR3 sequence: CASSLVGGTSVSYNEQFF. CDR3 DNA sequence: TGCGCCAGCAGCTTGGTTGGCGGGACTAGTGTCTCCTACAATGAGCAGTTCTTC.

The chain employs TRBV7-9 and TRBJ2-1; the D gene could be TRBD1 or TRBD2 (7 bases each). CDR1 and CDR2 from the germline V gene are SEHNR and FQNEAQ (reference sequence). The CDR3 length is 14 residues. Between the trimmed V and J ends, which lost 5 bases and 4 bases, there was a span of 12 bases. CDR3 sequence reads: CASSERDRYNEQFF. The DNA for the CDR3 is TGTGCCAGCAGCGAGCGGGACAGATACAATGAGCAGTTCTTC.

The CDR3 sequence is CASSRRGAGTNYEQYF. For the CDR3, the DNA is TGTGCCAGCAGCCGAAGAGGAGCGGGAACAAACTACGAGCAGTACTTC. This chain uses TRBV4-2 with TRBJ2-7, with 7 nucleotides matching TRBD2. CDR1 is LGHNA and CDR2 is YNFKEQ in the germline V gene. The V and J ends lost 4 bases and 3 bases, in that order; junction bases with no gene match: 12. The CDR3 length is 16 residues.

The chain has TRBV29-1 and TRBJ1-5; 10 bases align to TRBD1. CDR1 and CDR2 (germline): SQVTM, ANQGSEA. V lost 7 bases, J lost 5 bases, and 8 bases stayed unmatched. The CDR3 covers 14 residues. CDR3 in amino acids: CSAQTGGLDQPQHF. The CDR3 DNA reads as TGCAGCGCTCAGACAGGGGGCTTAGATCAGCCCCAGCATTTT. The variable domain in full, completed from reference TRBV29-1 and TRBJ1-5, reads SAVISQKPSRDICQRGTSLTIQCQVDSQVTMMFWYRQQPGQSLTLIATANQGSEATYESGFVIDKFPISRPNLTFSTLTVSNMSPEDSSIYLCSAQTGGLDQPQHFGDGTRLSIL.

This rearrangement joins TRBV24-1 to TRBJ2-1; TRBD2 matches 13 bases. The germline V gene has CDR1 KGHDR and CDR2 SFDVKD. Losses at the gene ends were 7 bases for V and 6 bases for J; bases not matched to a gene: 11. This CDR3 is built from 17 residues. DNA for the CDR3: TGTGCCACCAGCCAGACTAGCGGGGGGAAGGGAGGCAATGAGCAGTTCTTC. Its translation: CATSQTSGGKGGNEQFF.

The rearrangement joins TRBV5-5 to TRBJ1-6; the match to TRBD1 covers 9 bases. CDR1 and CDR2 (germline): SGHKS, YYEKEE (reference sequence). The CDR3 length is 18 residues. V shed 4 bases, J shed 8 bases, and the junction held 16 bases outside the gene matches. Written as DNA, the CDR3 is TGTGCCAGCAGCCTGGGGCCCGGGACAGGGCCTTTTGATTCACCCCTCCACTTT. Residues: CASSLGPGTGPFDSPLHF.

V is TRBV6-6 and J is TRBJ2-7; D is uncertain. The CDR3 extends over 12 amino acids. V shed 4 bases and J shed 7 bases, with 11 bases lying between them. Germline V CDR1 and CDR2: MNHNY, SVGAGI (reference sequence). The CDR3 nucleotides read TGTGCCAGCAGTTTTACGAAAGCTGAGCAGTACTTC. Translating gives CASSFTKAEQYF.

The rearrangement links TRBV10-3 to TRBJ2-2, with TRBD1 matching over 12 bases. J gave up 6 bases and V 7 bases, and 6 bases lay outside the gene matches. This CDR3 is built from 15 residues. Germline lookup yields CDR1 ENHRY and CDR2 SYGVKD. The CDR3 spells CAINLGQGAPGELFF. In DNA form, the CDR3 reads TGTGCCATCAACCTGGGACAGGGGGCCCCCGGGGAGCTGTTTTTT.

V usage is TRBV30 and J usage is TRBJ1-4, with TRBD1 matching 7 bases. V shed 1 base, J shed 8 bases, and the junction held 10 bases outside the gene matches. The CDR3 has 15 residues. From germline, CDR1 is GTSNPN and CDR2 SVGIG (reference sequence). The CDR3, as DNA: TGTGCCTGGAGTGCCGACAGGGCCGGGGGGGAAAAACTGTTTTTT. It encodes CAWSADRAGGEKLFF.

V and J are TRBV6-6 and TRBJ2-2, with a tentative D call TRBD1 (6 bases). Trimming removed 7 bases from V and 6 bases from J, with 9 bases in between. This CDR3 has 12 residues. Germline CDR1 is MNHNY and CDR2 is SVGAGI (reference sequence). The CDR3 DNA reads TGTGCCAGCACTACAGGGCCCGGGGAGCTGTTTTTT. Translating gives CASTTGPGELFF.

There are a few counts of this clonotype. The CDR3 region has the DNA TGTGCCAGCAGAAATGGACAACGATATAATTCACCCCTCCACTTT. Translated, it gives CASRNGQRYNSPLHF. V and J are TRBV12-3 or TRBV12-4 and TRBJ1-6; the D gene is possibly TRBD1 (5 bases). Trimming pared 6 bases from V and 4 bases from J, leaving 13 bases between. CDR3 length: 15 residues.

This chain joins TRBV2 and TRBJ2-1; D tentatively reads TRBD1 or TRBD2 (5 bases each). The CDR3 runs to 15 residues. Per the germline V gene, CDR1 is SNHLY and CDR2 is FYNNEI. Trimming removed 3 bases at V and 6 bases at J, with 15 bases between. The CDR3 DNA is TGTGCCAGCAGTGATCCAACCGTGAGGGGCAATGAGCAGTTCTTC. It translates to CASSDPTVRGNEQFF.

This clonotype has a count of ten or more. The chain employs TRBV7-2 and TRBJ2-7; TRBD2 might be the D (5 bases). The CDR3 is 13 residues long. Germline values: CDR1 SGHTA, CDR2 FQGNSA. Trimming pared 1 base from V and 6 bases from J, leaving 10 bases between. The CDR3 DNA sequence: TGTGCCAGCAGCTTAGATAGCGTCTCCGAGCAGTACTTC. Translating gives CASSLDSVSEQYF.

CDR3 bases: TGCGCCAGCAGCCAAGGGGGGGGAGGAATCACTGAAGCTTTCTTT. As protein: CASSQGGGGITEAFF. This sequence joins TRBV4-3 and TRBJ1-1, with a tentative D call TRBD1 (5 bases). V gave up 1 base and J gave up 4 bases, with 13 bases separating them. The CDR3 totals 15 residues. Germline V gene sequence: CDR1 LGHNA, CDR2 YSLEER.

This clonotype has more than one count but fewer than ten. The J gene is TRBJ1-6, the V gene TRBV20-1, with D uncertain. The CDR3 is made up of 15 amino acids. Trimming stripped 3 bases from V and 0 bases from J, with 9 bases between. Per germline, CDR1 DFQATT and CDR2 SNEGSKA (reference sequence). CDR3 region: CSARIGSSYNSPLHF. CDR3 DNA: TGCAGTGCTAGGATAGGGAGCTCCTATAATTCACCCCTCCACTTT.

This chain connects TRBV18 to TRBJ1-2; D remains ambiguous. Germline assignment: CDR1 KGHSH and CDR2 LQKENI. The CDR3 loop spans 15 amino acids. Trimming pared 3 bases from V and 6 bases from J, leaving 17 bases between. CDR3 coding DNA: TGTGCCAGCTCACCGGTCACAGCAGCAGATCATGGCTACACCTTC. The encoded protein is CASSPVTAADHGYTF.

This clonotype has at least ten counts. J is TRBJ2-2 and V is TRBV28; 9 bases fit TRBD1. Germline lookup yields CDR1 MDHEN and CDR2 SYDVKM. The V gene end was trimmed by 4 bases and the J gene end by 4 bases; junction bases not matched to a gene: 16. The CDR3 totals 19 residues. Written as DNA, the CDR3 is TGTGCCAGCAGTTCCTCCTACCTGGACAGGGGTCGATTCACCGGGGAGCTGTTTTTT. Translation: CASSSSYLDRGRFTGELFF.